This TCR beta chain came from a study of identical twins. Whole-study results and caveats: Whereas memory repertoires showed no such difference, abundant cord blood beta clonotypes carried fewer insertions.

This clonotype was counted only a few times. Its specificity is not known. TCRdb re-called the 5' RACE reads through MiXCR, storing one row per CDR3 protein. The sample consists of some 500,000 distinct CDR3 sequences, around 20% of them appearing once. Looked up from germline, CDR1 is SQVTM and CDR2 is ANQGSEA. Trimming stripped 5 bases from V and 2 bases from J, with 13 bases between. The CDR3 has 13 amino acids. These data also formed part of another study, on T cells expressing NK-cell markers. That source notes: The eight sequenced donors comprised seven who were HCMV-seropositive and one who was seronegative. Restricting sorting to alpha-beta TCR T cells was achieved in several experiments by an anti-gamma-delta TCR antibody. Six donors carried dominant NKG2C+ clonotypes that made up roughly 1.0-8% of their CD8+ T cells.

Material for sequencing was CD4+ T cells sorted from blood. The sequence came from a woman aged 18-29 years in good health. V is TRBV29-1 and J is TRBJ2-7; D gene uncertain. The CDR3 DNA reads TGCAGCGTTTCTGGGCCCCTCACCTACGAGCAGTACTTC. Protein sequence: CSVSGPLTYEQYF.